These 27 T cell receptor beta chains came from one sample sequenced in a study of blood T cell repertoires in COVID-19. Libraries were prepared by immunoSEQ multiplex PCR; TCRdb keeps only in-frame clonotypes and omits some of them. The data contain about 160,000 clones, 80% to 90% of them singletons. The sequencing sample was made of peripheral blood. Receptors were obtained from a man in his 70s with acute or convalescent COVID-19.

In its sample, this clone was seen a few times. The V and J genes are TRBV6-1 and TRBJ2-7; tentative D call: TRBD2 (6 bases). The germline gives CDR1 MNHNS, CDR2 SASEGT. V lost 3 bases and J 3 bases, leaving 15 bases between the germline ends. The CDR3 contains 15 residues. The CDR3 nucleotides read TGTGCCAGCAGTGACAAGGCCGGGGGACTCTACGAGCAGTACTTC. Residues: CASSDKAGGLYEQYF.

The chain recombines TRBV7-3 with TRBJ2-1; possible D gene TRBD2, 6 bases. The germline V gene encodes CDR1 SGHTA and CDR2 FQGTGA. V lost 5 bases to trimming and J lost 6 bases, with 14 bases between them. The CDR3 loop spans 14 amino acids. CDR3: CASSLRAGPNEQFF. In DNA form, the CDR3 reads TGTGCCAGCAGCCTAAGGGCGGGACCCAATGAGCAGTTCTTC.

The chain uses TRBV19 and TRBJ2-1; D gene uncertain. Germline CDR1 is LNHDA and CDR2 is SQIVND (reference sequence). The V end lost 2 bases, the J end lost 0 bases, and 8 bases lay between the germline ends. This CDR3 has 15 residues. The CDR3 region has the DNA TGTGCCAGTAGTATAAAGCGTAGCTCCTACAATGAGCAGTTCTTC. Translating it yields CASSIKRSSYNEQFF.

This clone occurred once. V is TRBV18 and J is TRBJ2-7; 9 bases match TRBD1. This CDR3 has 14 amino acids. Germline V gene lookup returns CDR1 KGHSH and CDR2 LQKENI. J gave up 4 bases and V 5 bases, and 6 bases lay outside the gene matches. CDR3 protein: CASSSGTGRYEQYF. Written as DNA, the CDR3 is TGTGCCAGCTCATCCGGGACAGGGCGATACGAGCAGTACTTC.

In this sample, this clone turned up once. The chain employs TRBV4-1 and TRBJ1-1; D uncertain. V shed 0 bases and J shed 6 bases, with 14 bases lying between them. There are 15 residues in the CDR3. In germline, CDR1 is MGHRA, CDR2 YSYEKL. The CDR3 DNA is TGCGCCAGCAGCCAAGATCCACATCGGCAGGCTGAAGCTTTCTTT. Translation: CASSQDPHRQAEAFF.

This sequence joins TRBV18 and TRBJ2-1, with 13 bases fitting TRBD2. The V segment lost 6 bases and the J segment 6 bases; nucleotides outside the gene matches: 5. Germline V gives CDR1 KGHSH, CDR2 LQKENI. This CDR3 comprises 15 residues. The CDR3 DNA reads as TGTGCCAGCTCCTGGGGACTAGCGGGAACCAATGAGCAGTTCTTC. It encodes CASSWGLAGTNEQFF.

This chain links TRBV28 with TRBJ2-5; D is undetermined. The V and J ends lost 5 bases and 5 bases respectively, with 12 bases between them. The CDR3 loop spans 13 amino acids. Germline values: CDR1 MDHEN, CDR2 SYDVKM. CDR3 region: CASSPLGWETQYF. The CDR3 bases are TGTGCCAGCAGTCCCCTAGGTTGGGAGACCCAGTACTTC.

This chain joins TRBV18 and TRBJ1-2; 10 bases agree with TRBD1. CDR3 size: 17 residues. V lost 4 bases to trimming and J lost 4 bases; unmatched junction nucleotides: 12. Germline CDR1 and CDR2: KGHSH and LQKENI. CDR3 in amino acids: CASSRTPGQGIIYGYTF. CDR3 nucleotide sequence: TGTGCCAGCTCACGGACACCGGGACAGGGGATTATCTATGGCTACACCTTC.

This chain connects TRBV7-2 to TRBJ2-2; 8 nucleotides align to TRBD2. Trimming cost V 2 bases and J 3 bases; bases outside gene matches: 5. Germline V gives CDR1 SGHTA, CDR2 FQGNSA. This CDR3 contains 16 residues. CDR3 nucleotides: TGTGCCAGCAGCTTAAGGTCGGGAGGGGACACCGGGGAGCTGTTTTTT. It codes for CASSLRSGGDTGELFF.

V usage is TRBV4-2 and J usage is TRBJ2-7; D is perhaps TRBD2 (6 bases). Trimming took 1 base from V and 0 from J, leaving 10 bases between them. The CDR3 totals 15 residues. Germline lookup yields CDR1 LGHNA and CDR2 YNFKEQ. Here the CDR3 reads CASSQGGGTSYEQYF. Here the CDR3 DNA reads TGTGCCAGCAGCCAAGGGGGCGGGACCTCCTACGAGCAGTACTTC.

The chain is built from TRBV19 and TRBJ2-7, with 7 positions matching TRBD1. Looked up from germline, CDR1 is LNHDA and CDR2 is SQIVND (reference sequence). The CDR3 contains 14 residues. Losses at the gene ends were 1 base for V and 1 base for J; bases not matched to a gene: 1. The chain's CDR3 is CASSIGDRSYEQYF. In nucleotides, the CDR3 is TGTGCCAGTAGTATAGGGGACAGATCCTACGAGCAGTACTTC.

V gene TRBV7-6 combines with J gene TRBJ2-3; TRBD1 matches 8 bases. Germline CDR1 and CDR2: SGHVS and FNYEAQ. The trim removed 4 bases at V and 0 bases at J, leaving 3 bases unmatched. This CDR3 has 15 amino acids. CDR3 coding DNA: TGTGCCAGCAGCTCGACAGGGGCGAGCACAGATACGCAGTATTTT. Protein: CASSSTGASTDTQYF.

This chain links TRBV24-1 with TRBJ2-3, with 7 bases that match TRBD1. Germline loops: CDR1 KGHDR, CDR2 SFDVKD. V shed 4 bases and J 4 bases; nucleotides not matched to a gene: 1. The CDR3 spans 13 residues. The CDR3 nucleotides are TGTGCCACCAGTGAAGGGGGCGCAGATACGCAGTATTTT. It is translated as CATSEGGADTQYF.

Only one count was recorded for this clone. V and J are TRBV6-5 and TRBJ1-5; D gene uncertain. Germline V lookup: CDR1 MNHEY, CDR2 SVGAGI. V dropped 5 bases and J dropped 6 bases, with 8 bases sitting between them. This CDR3 is built from 12 residues. This chain's CDR3 is CASSPSGQPQHF. CDR3 coding DNA: TGTGCCAGCAGTCCCTCCGGTCAGCCCCAGCATTTT.

The genes are TRBV11-3 and TRBJ2-1; 10 bases are shared with TRBD2. CDR3 length: 14 residues. Germline V CDR1 and CDR2: SGHNT, YENEEA. Trimming cost V 3 bases and J 8 bases; bases outside gene matches: 4. The CDR3 is CASSFGTSVHEQFF. The DNA for the CDR3 is TGTGCCAGCAGCTTCGGGACTAGCGTACATGAGCAGTTCTTC.

V gene TRBV9 combines with J gene TRBJ2-7, with D perhaps matching TRBD2 (5 bases). Trimming removed 0 bases from V and 6 bases from J, with 19 bases in between. CDR3 length: 16 residues. CDR1 and CDR2 from the germline V gene are SGDLS and YYNGEE. Written as DNA, the CDR3 is TGTGCCAGCAGCGTAGGGGCTAGCCCCAGCGAGGGCGAGCAGTACTTC. It translates to CASSVGASPSEGEQYF.

The CDR3 DNA reads TGTGCCAGCAGCTTATGGACTAGCGGGAGGGCTGTAGAAGAGACCCAGTACTTC. Residues: CASSLWTSGRAVEETQYF. The chain combines TRBV11-2 with TRBJ2-5; the match to TRBD2 covers 15 bases. The junction had 7 bases not matched to a gene; V was cut back by 2 bases and J by 3 bases. CDR3 length: 18 residues. Germline loops: CDR1 SGHAT, CDR2 FQNNGV.

The rearrangement uses TRBV29-1 and TRBJ2-1, with unresolved D. Germline assignment: CDR1 SQVTM and CDR2 ANQGSEA. Trimming removed 7 bases at V and 4 bases at J, with 8 bases between. The CDR3 loop spans 11 amino acids. The CDR3 protein is CSGHTYNEQFF. CDR3 DNA sequence: TGCAGCGGACACACTTACAATGAGCAGTTCTTC.

The V call is TRBV10-3, the J call TRBJ2-1, with D tentatively TRBD2 (6 bases). Per germline, CDR1 ENHRY and CDR2 SYGVKD. This CDR3 region has 15 residues. V lost 4 bases, J lost 2 bases, and 12 bases lay in between. The CDR3, as DNA: TGTGCCATCAGTGCGGGACTGGACCCCTACAATGAGCAGTTCTTC. Amino acids: CAISAGLDPYNEQFF.

This clone has just a few counts. The genes are TRBV7-2 and TRBJ2-2, with a tentative D call TRBD1 (6 bases). The length of the CDR3 is 16 residues. V lost 2 bases and J lost 1, with 11 bases in between. The germline V gene has CDR1 SGHTA and CDR2 FQGNSA. Written as DNA, the CDR3 is TGTGCCAGCAGCTTATTGGCGGACAGGAACACCGGGGAGCTGTTTTTT. This codes for CASSLLADRNTGELFF.

The J gene is TRBJ2-1, the V gene TRBV28, with D perhaps TRBD1 (7 bases). The germline V gene has CDR1 MDHEN and CDR2 SYDVKM. The CDR3 is 13 residues long. Trimming pared 10 bases from V and 4 bases from J, leaving 14 bases between. CDR3 loop: CATYQGGYNEQFF. CDR3 nucleotides: TGTGCCACCTATCAGGGGGGATACAATGAGCAGTTCTTC.

The chain joins TRBV27 to TRBJ1-1; D is perhaps TRBD1 (5 bases). Deletions cut 8 bases from V and 2 bases from J, with 12 bases between. Looked up from germline, CDR1 is MNHEY and CDR2 is SMNVEV (reference sequence). The CDR3 is made up of 13 amino acids. In nucleotides, the CDR3 is TGTGCCAGCCAGACAGTTCTTAACACTGAAGCTTTCTTT. It yields the protein CASQTVLNTEAFF.

The rearrangement links TRBV29-1 to TRBJ2-1; 9 bases fit TRBD2. This CDR3 region has 14 residues. Germline V gives CDR1 SQVTM, CDR2 ANQGSEA. Losses at the gene ends were 3 bases for V and 5 bases for J; bases not matched to a gene: 5. This CDR3 reads CSVEGLAGHNEQFF. The CDR3 DNA sequence: TGCAGCGTTGAGGGACTAGCCGGCCACAATGAGCAGTTCTTC.

The chain employs TRBV6-2 or TRBV6-3 and TRBJ1-1; D perhaps matches TRBD1 (6 bases). Germline V gives CDR1 MNHEY, CDR2 SVGEGT. Trimming shortened V by 4 bases and J by 5 bases, and 14 bases separated the two germline ends. This CDR3 region has 14 residues. CDR3 sequence reads: CASSWGHFKTEAFF. The DNA for the CDR3 is TGTGCCAGCAGTTGGGGACATTTTAAGACTGAAGCTTTCTTT.

The gene calls are TRBV6-5 and TRBJ2-4; 7 bases agree with TRBD1. CDR1 is MNHEY and CDR2 is SVGAGI in the germline V gene. J was trimmed by 1 base and V by 6 bases; bases with no gene match: 6. CDR3 length: 15 residues. For the CDR3, the DNA is TGTGCCAGCAGAGACAGGGATGAGGCCAAAAACATTCAGTACTTC. This codes for CASRDRDEAKNIQYF.

Notes on this clone: The sample contains more than one DNA sequence encoding this CDR3. This chain connects TRBV19 to TRBJ1-5, with 11 nucleotides matching TRBD1. Germline-derived CDR1 and CDR2 are LNHDA and SQIVND (reference sequence). This CDR3 spans 15 amino acids. Losses at the gene ends were 3 bases for V and 6 bases for J; bases not matched to a gene: 4. CDR3 nucleotide sequence: TGTGCCAGTAGTATTGGACAGGGGGCCGGTCAGCCCCAGCATTTT. Residues: CASSIGQGAGQPQHF.

V usage is TRBV5-1 and J usage is TRBJ2-7; 7 nucleotides line up with TRBD2. This CDR3 region has 15 residues. Germline V gene lookup returns CDR1 SGHRS and CDR2 YFSETQ. V shed 4 bases, J shed 4 bases, and the junction held 11 bases outside the gene matches. The CDR3 is CASSPDGGMAYEQYF. CDR3 coding DNA: TGCGCCAGCAGCCCTGACGGGGGGATGGCTTACGAGCAGTACTTC.